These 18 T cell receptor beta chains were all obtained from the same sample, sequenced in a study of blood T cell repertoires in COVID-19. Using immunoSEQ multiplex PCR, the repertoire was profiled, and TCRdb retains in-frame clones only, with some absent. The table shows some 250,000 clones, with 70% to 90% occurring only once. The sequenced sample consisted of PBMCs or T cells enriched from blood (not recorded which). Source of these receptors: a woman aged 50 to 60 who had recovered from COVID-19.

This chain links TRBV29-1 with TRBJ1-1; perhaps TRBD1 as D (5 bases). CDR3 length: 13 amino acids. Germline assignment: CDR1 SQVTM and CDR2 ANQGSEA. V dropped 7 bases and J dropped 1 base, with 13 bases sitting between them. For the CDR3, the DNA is TGCAGCGCGTCAGGGTCTTCGAACACTGAAGCTTTCTTT. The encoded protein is CSASGSSNTEAFF.

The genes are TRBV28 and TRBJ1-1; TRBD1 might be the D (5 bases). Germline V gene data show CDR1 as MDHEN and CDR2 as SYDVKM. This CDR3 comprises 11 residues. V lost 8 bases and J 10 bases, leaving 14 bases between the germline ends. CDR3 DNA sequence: TGTGCCAGCGGTCGGAGACAGATAGCTTTCTTT. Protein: CASGRRQIAFF. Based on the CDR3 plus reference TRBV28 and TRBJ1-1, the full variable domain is DVKVTQSSRYLVKRTGEKVFLECVQDMDHENMFWYRQDPGLGLRLIYFSYDVKMKEKGDIPEGYSVSREKKERFSLILESASTNQTSMYLCASGRRQIAFFGQGTRLTVV.

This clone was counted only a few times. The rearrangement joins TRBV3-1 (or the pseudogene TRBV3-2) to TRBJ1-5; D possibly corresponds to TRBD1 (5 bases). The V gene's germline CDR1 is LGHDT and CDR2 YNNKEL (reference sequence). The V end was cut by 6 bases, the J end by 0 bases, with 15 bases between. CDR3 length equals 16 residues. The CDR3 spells CASSPGIGDSNQPQHF. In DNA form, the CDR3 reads TGTGCCAGCAGTCCAGGGATTGGGGATAGCAATCAGCCCCAGCATTTT.

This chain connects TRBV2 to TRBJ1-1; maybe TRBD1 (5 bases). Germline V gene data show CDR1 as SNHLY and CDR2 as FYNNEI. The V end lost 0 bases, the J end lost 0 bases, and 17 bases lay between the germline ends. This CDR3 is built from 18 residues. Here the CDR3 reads CASSEARGLSPLNTEAFF. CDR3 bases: TGTGCCAGCAGTGAAGCGCGGGGACTATCTCCATTGAACACTGAAGCTTTCTTT.

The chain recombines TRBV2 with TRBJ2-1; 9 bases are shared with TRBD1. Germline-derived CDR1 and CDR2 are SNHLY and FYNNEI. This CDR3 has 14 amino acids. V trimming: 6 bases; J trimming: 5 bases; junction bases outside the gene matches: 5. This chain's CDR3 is CASSRDRDDNEQFF. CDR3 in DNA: TGTGCCAGCAGCCGGGACAGGGACGACAATGAGCAGTTCTTC.

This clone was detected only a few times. CDR3 residues: CASSEVRGGNEQFF. The CDR3 DNA follows: TGTGCCAGCTCGGAGGTGAGGGGAGGCAATGAGCAGTTCTTC. This chain joins TRBV18 and TRBJ2-1; a weak D match, TRBD2 (6 bases). The CDR3 has 14 amino acids. Germline V lookup: CDR1 KGHSH, CDR2 LQKENI. V lost 6 bases and J lost 6, with 15 bases in between.

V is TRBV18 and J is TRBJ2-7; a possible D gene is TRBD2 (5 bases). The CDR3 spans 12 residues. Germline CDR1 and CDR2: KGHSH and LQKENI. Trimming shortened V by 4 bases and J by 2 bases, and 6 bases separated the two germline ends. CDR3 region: CASSLAPYEQYF. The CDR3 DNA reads TGTGCCAGCTCACTAGCGCCCTACGAGCAGTACTTC.

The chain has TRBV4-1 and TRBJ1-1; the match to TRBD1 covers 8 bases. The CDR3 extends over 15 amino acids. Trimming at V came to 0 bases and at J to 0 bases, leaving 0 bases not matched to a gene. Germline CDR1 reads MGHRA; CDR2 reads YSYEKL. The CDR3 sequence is CASSQEDRVNTEAFF. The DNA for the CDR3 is TGCGCCAGCAGCCAAGAGGACAGGGTGAACACTGAAGCTTTCTTT.

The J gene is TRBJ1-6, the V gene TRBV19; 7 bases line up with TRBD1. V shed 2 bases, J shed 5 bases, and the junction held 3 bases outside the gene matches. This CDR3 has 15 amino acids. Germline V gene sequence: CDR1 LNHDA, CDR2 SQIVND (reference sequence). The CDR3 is CASSIRDRDNSPLHF. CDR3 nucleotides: TGTGCCAGTAGTATAAGAGACAGGGATAATTCACCCCTCCACTTT. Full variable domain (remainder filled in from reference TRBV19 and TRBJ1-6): DGGITQSPKYLFRKEGQNVTLSCEQNLNHDAMYWYRQDPGQGLRLIYYSQIVNDFQKGDIAEGYSVSREKKESFPLTVTSAQKNPTAFYLCASSIRDRDNSPLHFGNGTRLTVT.

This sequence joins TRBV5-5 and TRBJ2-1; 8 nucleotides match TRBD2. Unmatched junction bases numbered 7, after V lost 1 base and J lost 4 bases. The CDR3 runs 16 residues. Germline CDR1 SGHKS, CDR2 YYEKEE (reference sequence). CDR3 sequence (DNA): TGTGCCAGCAGCTTGCAGGGGACTAGTGTTTACAATGAGCAGTTCTTC. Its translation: CASSLQGTSVYNEQFF.

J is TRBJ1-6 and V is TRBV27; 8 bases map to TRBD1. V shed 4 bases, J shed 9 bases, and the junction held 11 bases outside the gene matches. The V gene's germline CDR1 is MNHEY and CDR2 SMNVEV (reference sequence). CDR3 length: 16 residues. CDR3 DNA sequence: TGTGCCAGCAGTTCAAGGACAGGGATAGGGACTTCACCCCTCCACTTT. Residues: CASSSRTGIGTSPLHF.

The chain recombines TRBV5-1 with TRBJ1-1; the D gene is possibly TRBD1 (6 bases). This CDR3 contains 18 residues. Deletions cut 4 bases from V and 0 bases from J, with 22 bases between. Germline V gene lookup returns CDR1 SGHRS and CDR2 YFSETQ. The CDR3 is CASSILPGGAGLNTEAFF. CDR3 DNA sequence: TGCGCCAGCAGCATACTCCCGGGGGGCGCGGGGCTGAACACTGAAGCTTTCTTT.

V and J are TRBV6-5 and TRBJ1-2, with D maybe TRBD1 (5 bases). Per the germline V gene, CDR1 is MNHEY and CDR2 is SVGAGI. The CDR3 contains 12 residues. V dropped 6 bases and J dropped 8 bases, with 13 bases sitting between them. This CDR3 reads CASSPSGGGYTF. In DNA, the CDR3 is TGTGCCAGCAGCCCCTCTGGGGGGGGCTACACCTTC.

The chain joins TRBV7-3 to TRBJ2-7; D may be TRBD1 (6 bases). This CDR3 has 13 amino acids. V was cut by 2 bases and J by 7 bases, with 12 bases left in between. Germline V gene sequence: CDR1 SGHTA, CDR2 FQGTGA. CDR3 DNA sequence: TGTGCCAGCAGCTTAGACGGGACACTAGAGCAGTACTTC. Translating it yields CASSLDGTLEQYF.

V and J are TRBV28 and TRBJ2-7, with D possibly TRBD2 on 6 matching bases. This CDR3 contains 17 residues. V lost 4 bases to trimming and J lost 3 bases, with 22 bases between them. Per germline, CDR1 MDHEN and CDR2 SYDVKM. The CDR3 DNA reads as TGTGCCAGCAGTTCGTACATCCTAGCGAAACTTTTCTACGAGCAGTACTTC. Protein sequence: CASSSYILAKLFYEQYF.

Written as DNA, the CDR3 is TGTGCCAGTAGCGTTAAGGGGTATGGCTACACCTTC. Translation gives CASSVKGYGYTF. The V and J genes are TRBV19 and TRBJ1-2; D possibly corresponds to TRBD1 (5 bases). Germline CDR1 reads LNHDA; CDR2 reads SQIVND (reference sequence). V gave up 6 bases and J gave up 5 bases, with 10 bases separating them. The CDR3 sequence is 12 residues long.

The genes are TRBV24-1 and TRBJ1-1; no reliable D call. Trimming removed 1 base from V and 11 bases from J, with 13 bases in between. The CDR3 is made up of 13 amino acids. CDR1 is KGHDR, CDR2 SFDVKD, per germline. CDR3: CATSDFAWAPAFF. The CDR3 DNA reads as TGTGCCACCAGTGATTTTGCTTGGGCCCCGGCTTTCTTT.

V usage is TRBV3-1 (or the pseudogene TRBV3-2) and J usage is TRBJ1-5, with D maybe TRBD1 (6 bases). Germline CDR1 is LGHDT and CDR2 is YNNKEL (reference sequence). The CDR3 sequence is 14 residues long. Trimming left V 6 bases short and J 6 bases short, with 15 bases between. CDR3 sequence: CASSPGGGPQPQHF. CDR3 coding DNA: TGTGCCAGCAGTCCCGGGGGGGGCCCTCAGCCCCAGCATTTT.